The TCR beta chain described here comes from a study of shared clonotypes between healthy human individuals. Study background: Researchers drew samples from two women and a few men aged 18 to 49. Whole-study findings and limits: With few donors, the genetic and exposure-history diversity represented was limited.

Measured with immunoSEQ multiplex PCR; TCRdb has only the in-frame clones, and not every one. Of roughly 2.5 million clones listed, around nine tenths are singletons. Germline loops: CDR1 SEHNR, CDR2 FQNEAQ (reference sequence). The CDR3 runs to 12 residues. V was clipped by 6 bases and J by 7 bases, with 12 bases between them. Remarks on this clone: Its cognate antigen is unknown. The sample carries other DNA sequences with the same CDR3.

V is TRBV7-9 and J is TRBJ1-2, with a tentative D call TRBD1 (6 bases). The sequence derives from a man between 18 and 35 years old in good health. Source material: naive CD4+ T cells sorted from blood. Subset specified: CD45RA+ positively selected. CDR3 residues: CASSNRAGGYTF. For the CDR3, the DNA is TGTGCCAGCAGTAACAGGGCTGGTGGCTACACCTTC.